The 3 T cell receptor beta chains given below trace back to one sample, sequenced in a study of blood T cell repertoires in COVID-19. Only in-frame clones appear in the TCRdb table, and some are missing; sequencing was by immunoSEQ multiplex PCR. The table shows around 190,000 clones, with 70% to 85% occurring only once. The material sequenced was peripheral blood. These receptors came from a woman in her 50s with acute or convalescent COVID-19.

This clone has just one count. The chain is built from TRBV11-2 and TRBJ2-3; D possibly corresponds to TRBD1 (5 bases). Trimming left V 8 bases short and J 0 bases short, with 15 bases between. The germline CDR1 and CDR2 sequences are SGHAT and FQNNGV. The CDR3 has 15 amino acids. DNA of the CDR3: TGTGCCAGCGGCGACCAGGGCCATAGCACAGATACGCAGTATTTT. It specifies CASGDQGHSTDTQYF. The entire variable domain, with the rest obtained from reference TRBV11-2 and TRBJ2-3, is as follows: EAGVAQSPRYKIIEKRQSVAFWCNPISGHATLYWYQQILGQGPKLLIQFQNNGVVDDSQLPKDRFSAERLKGVDSTLKIQPAKLEDSAVYLCASGDQGHSTDTQYFGPGTRLTVL.

This clone was observed many times. The J gene is TRBJ1-5, the V gene TRBV21-1. TRBV21-1 is a documented pseudogene. This CDR3 is built from 19 residues. The CDR3 here is CASSKVPVYVSPNNQPQHF. The CDR3 DNA is TGTGCCAGCAGCAAAGTCCCGGTTTACGTCTCTCCAAACAATCAGCCCCAGCATTTT.

This clone was observed a few times. Other DNA sequences within the sample encode an identical CDR3. The CDR3 DNA sequence: TGCGCCAGCAGCTTGGGCGAAAACTATGGCTACACCTTC. It yields the protein CASSLGENYGYTF. The V gene is TRBV5-1, the J gene TRBJ1-2; D unclear. Germline V CDR1 and CDR2: SGHRS, YFSETQ. V lost 0 bases and J lost 2, with 5 bases in between. This CDR3 is 13 amino acids long.